These T cell receptor beta chains were read from a single sample in a study of cytomegalovirus exposure and HLA in healthy donors. Generated by immunoSEQ multiplex PCR, the TCRdb table keeps only in-frame clones and is missing some. The table lists around 76,000 clones. Sequenced: PBMCs. These receptor sequences come from a woman aged 55-70 years in good health and CMV-seronegative. The CDR3 runs from the conserved cysteine through the conserved F or W. The D gene is left open where the match is weak.

d_gene: NA
j_gene: TRBJ2-1
v_gene: TRBV19
len: 15
CDR3nt: TGTGCCAGTAGTCTTTCGCCAGGGGCCAACAATGAGCAGTTCTTC
CDR3aa: CASSLSPGANNEQFF

d_gene: NA
j_gene: TRBJ2-3
v_gene: TRBV5-5
len: 14
CDR3nt: TGTGCCAGCGAGGAAGGGGCCCTCTCAGATACGCAGTATTTT
CDR3aa: CASEEGALSDTQYF

d_gene: NA
j_gene: TRBJ2-7
v_gene: TRBV27
len: 14
CDR3nt: TGTGCCAGCAGTTCAGCCGGCAAGAGTGACAAGCAGTACTTC
CDR3aa: CASSSAGKSDKQYF

d_gene: TRBD2
j_gene: TRBJ2-7
v_gene: TRBV4-3
len: 15
CDR3nt: TGCGCCAGCAGCCCCGAGAGCGGGGCCTCCTACGAGCAGTACTTC
CDR3aa: CASSPESGASYEQYF

d_gene: NA
j_gene: TRBJ1-5
v_gene: TRBV7-3
len: 14
CDR3nt: TGTGCCAGCAGCCTCGGACAGCTCAATCAGCCCCAGCATTTT
CDR3aa: CASSLGQLNQPQHF

d_gene: TRBD2
j_gene: TRBJ2-1
v_gene: TRBV7-2
len: 14
CDR3nt: TGTGCCAGCAGCCCTAGCGGGACGGTAAATGAGCAGTTCTTC
CDR3aa: CASSPSGTVNEQFF

d_gene: NA
j_gene: TRBJ2-7
v_gene: TRBV7-9
len: 13
CDR3nt: TGTGCCAGCAGCCGGATAGCTGACTACGAGCAGTACTTC
CDR3aa: CASSRIADYEQYF

d_gene: TRBD1
j_gene: TRBJ1-4
v_gene: TRBV6-5
len: 15
CDR3nt: TGTGCCAGCAGCCCAGGGGGACAGGGGGCTGAAAAACTGTTTTTT
CDR3aa: CASSPGGQGAEKLFF

d_gene: TRBD2
j_gene: TRBJ2-2
v_gene: TRBV2
len: 18
CDR3nt: TGTGCCAGCAGTGAAGCTAGCGGGAGGAGGGTGAACACCGGGGAGCTGTTTTTT
CDR3aa: CASSEASGRRVNTGELFF

d_gene: NA
j_gene: TRBJ1-6
v_gene: TRBV19
len: 11
CDR3nt: TGTGCCAGTGGGACAAATTCACCCCTCCACTTT
CDR3aa: CASGTNSPLHF

d_gene: NA
j_gene: TRBJ2-1
v_gene: TRBV28
len: 14
CDR3nt: TGTGCCAGCAGCCAACCGACAGTTTACAATGAGCAGTTCTTC
CDR3aa: CASSQPTVYNEQFF

d_gene: TRBD1
j_gene: TRBJ1-5
v_gene: TRBV19
len: 14
CDR3nt: TGTGCCAGTAGGGACCGGGACAGGGGTCAGCCCCAGCATTTT
CDR3aa: CASRDRDRGQPQHF

d_gene: NA
j_gene: TRBJ1-6
v_gene: TRBV21-1
len: 15
CDR3nt: TGTGCCAGCAGCAAAGCGCCGGGAGGGAATTCACCCCTCCACTTT
CDR3aa: CASSKAPGGNSPLHF

d_gene: TRBD1
j_gene: TRBJ1-2
v_gene: TRBV7-8
len: 19
CDR3nt: TGTGCCAGCAGCTTAGCGGTGTCGGACAGGGAGGCCTTGGGGTATGGCTACACCTTC
CDR3aa: CASSLAVSDREALGYGYTF

d_gene: NA
j_gene: TRBJ1-1
v_gene: TRBV29-1
len: 13
CDR3nt: TGCAGCGTTTTCGGGGGCGGGAGCACTGAAGCTTTCTTT
CDR3aa: CSVFGGGSTEAFF

d_gene: NA
j_gene: TRBJ1-3
v_gene: TRBV5-1
len: 17
CDR3nt: TGCGCCAGCAAGCCGAAGATGGGAGAGGGCTCTGGAAACACCATATATTTT
CDR3aa: CASKPKMGEGSGNTIYF

d_gene: NA
j_gene: TRBJ1-5
v_gene: TRBV6-1
len: 15
CDR3nt: TGTGCCAGCAGTCTGGCCAGTCTTAGCAATCAGCCCCAGCATTTT
CDR3aa: CASSLASLSNQPQHF

d_gene: TRBD1
j_gene: TRBJ1-4
v_gene: TRBV10-1
len: 14
CDR3nt: TGCGCCACCACGTCCGGGACAGGGGATGAAAAACTGTTTTTT
CDR3aa: CATTSGTGDEKLFF

d_gene: NA
j_gene: TRBJ2-1
v_gene: TRBV6-1
len: 18
CDR3nt: TGTGCCAGCAGTGCTAGGGGGGGGAGCGGGGCCTCCTACAATGAGCAGTTCTTC
CDR3aa: CASSARGGSGASYNEQFF

d_gene: TRBD2
j_gene: TRBJ2-1
v_gene: TRBV7-6
len: 17
CDR3nt: TGTGCCAGCAGCCTCAGGGAATTGGGACTAGGACACAATGAGCAGTTCTTC
CDR3aa: CASSLRELGLGHNEQFF

d_gene: NA
j_gene: TRBJ2-7
v_gene: TRBV2
len: 14
CDR3nt: TGTGCCAGCAGTGACCGGGGGACGTACTACGAGCAGTACTTC
CDR3aa: CASSDRGTYYEQYF

d_gene: NA
j_gene: TRBJ2-3
v_gene: TRBV29-1
len: 15
CDR3nt: TGCAGCGTCCCCCCTGCCGGGGTTGGCACAGATACGCAGTATTTT
CDR3aa: CSVPPAGVGTDTQYF

d_gene: TRBD1
j_gene: TRBJ1-1
v_gene: TRBV5-8
len: 18
CDR3nt: TGTGCCAGCAGCTTGGAAACAGGGGGAATCGGGATGAACACTGAAGCTTTCTTT
CDR3aa: CASSLETGGIGMNTEAFF

d_gene: TRBD1
j_gene: TRBJ2-1
v_gene: TRBV5-1
len: 16
CDR3nt: TGCGCCAGCAGCTTGGATGGGACAGGGGCCTACAATGAGCAGTTCTTC
CDR3aa: CASSLDGTGAYNEQFF

d_gene: TRBD1
j_gene: TRBJ2-3
v_gene: TRBV6-1
len: 13
CDR3nt: TGTGCCAGCAGATGGACAGGGGTTGTTACGCAGTATTTT
CDR3aa: CASRWTGVVTQYF

d_gene: NA
j_gene: TRBJ2-7
v_gene: TRBV27
len: 14
CDR3nt: TGTGCCAGCAGTCTCACTAGTCCCGGGGGAAAGCAGTACTTC
CDR3aa: CASSLTSPGGKQYF

d_gene: NA
j_gene: TRBJ1-2
v_gene: TRBV7-8
len: 14
CDR3nt: TGTGCCAGCAGCATACGGGACAAAAACTATGGCTACACCTTC
CDR3aa: CASSIRDKNYGYTF

d_gene: NA
j_gene: TRBJ2-5
v_gene: TRBV19
len: 13
CDR3nt: TGTGCCAGTCCTAGGGGGGGACAAGAGACCCAGTACTTC
CDR3aa: CASPRGGQETQYF

d_gene: NA
j_gene: TRBJ1-1
v_gene: TRBV18
len: 13
CDR3nt: TGTGCCAGCTCACCAGACTTGAACACTGAAGCTTTCTTT
CDR3aa: CASSPDLNTEAFF

d_gene: NA
j_gene: TRBJ1-1
v_gene: TRBV18
len: 14
CDR3nt: TGTGCCAGCTCACCACAACTTGGGGCCACTGAAGCTTTCTTT
CDR3aa: CASSPQLGATEAFF

d_gene: NA
j_gene: TRBJ2-7
v_gene: TRBV18
len: 13
CDR3nt: TGTGCCAGCTCACCACGCGAGGGGGACGAGCAGTACTTC
CDR3aa: CASSPREGDEQYF

d_gene: TRBD2
j_gene: TRBJ2-2
v_gene: TRBV18
len: 16
CDR3nt: TGTGCCAGCTCACCAGTTGCTAGCGGGAGCACCGGGGAGCTGTTTTTT
CDR3aa: CASSPVASGSTGELFF

d_gene: NA
j_gene: TRBJ1-2
v_gene: TRBV2
len: 14
CDR3nt: TGTGCCAGCAGACCCGGGACATCGGTCTATGGCTACACCTTC
CDR3aa: CASRPGTSVYGYTF

d_gene: TRBD1
j_gene: TRBJ1-5
v_gene: TRBV9
len: 14
CDR3nt: TGTGCCAGCAGCGGAGGACAGGGGAATCAGCCCCAGCATTTT
CDR3aa: CASSGGQGNQPQHF

d_gene: NA
j_gene: TRBJ1-3
v_gene: TRBV11-1
len: 16
CDR3nt: TGTGCCAGCAGCCACGGACAGTCTCGCTCTGGAAACACCATATATTTT
CDR3aa: CASSHGQSRSGNTIYF

d_gene: TRBD2
j_gene: TRBJ2-1
v_gene: TRBV11-2
len: 15
CDR3nt: TGTGCCAGCAGCCCCGGGACTAGCGACTACAATGAGCAGTTCTTC
CDR3aa: CASSPGTSDYNEQFF

d_gene: TRBD1
j_gene: TRBJ1-5
v_gene: TRBV19
len: 15
CDR3nt: TGTGCCAGTAGCCGGACAGGGTCCTTCAATCAGCCCCAGCATTTT
CDR3aa: CASSRTGSFNQPQHF

d_gene: NA
j_gene: TRBJ1-3
v_gene: TRBV5-1
len: 13
CDR3nt: TGCGCCAGCAGCCAAGGGGCTGGAAACACCATATATTTT
CDR3aa: CASSQGAGNTIYF

d_gene: TRBD2
j_gene: TRBJ2-2
v_gene: TRBV4-2
len: 20
CDR3nt: TGTGCCAGCAGCCCCCAGGCCCTTAGCGGGACTCTGTTTGGGGCCGGGGAGCTGTTTTTT
CDR3aa: CASSPQALSGTLFGAGELFF

d_gene: NA
j_gene: TRBJ2-7
v_gene: TRBV11-2
len: 12
CDR3nt: TGTGCCAGCAGCCGAGGATACTACGAGCAGTACTTC
CDR3aa: CASSRGYYEQYF

d_gene: TRBD2
j_gene: TRBJ2-3
v_gene: TRBV29-1
len: 16
CDR3nt: TGCAGCGTTGAAAAGGGTAGCGGGAGTATCACAGATACGCAGTATTTT
CDR3aa: CSVEKGSGSITDTQYF

d_gene: NA
j_gene: TRBJ2-5
v_gene: TRBV7-9
len: 11
CDR3nt: TGTGCCAGCGGGGGGCAAGAGACCCAGTACTTC
CDR3aa: CASGGQETQYF